These 3 T cell receptor beta chains were all obtained from the same sample, sequenced in a study of CD8 T cells in Susac syndrome (dated by TCRdb to the late 2010s). Receptors were amplified or captured by the immunoSEQ multiplex PCR assay. RNA was extracted using the RNeasy kit, and 0.5 to 1 microgram was reverse transcribed with random hexamers. Using fastp at Q25 and MiXCR, TCRdb reprocessed the public reads and kept productive beta chains. Each record represents a unique CDR3 protein, reported with the most common genes and DNA among its rows. The sample contains 160,000 or so distinct CDR3 sequences, 85% to 95% of them found a single time. 0.15% to 0.2% of the sample belongs to the ten largest clones. Sequences were obtained from CD8+ T cells from PBMCs. Every receptor here comes from a human donor with multiple sclerosis.

This sequence joins TRBV3-1 and TRBJ1-2; perhaps TRBD1 as D (5 bases). Germline lookup yields CDR1 LGHDT and CDR2 YNNKEL (reference sequence). V shed 0 bases and J shed 7 bases, with 15 bases lying between them. The CDR3 is 15 amino acids. CDR3 DNA sequence: TGTGCCAGCAGCCAAGACGTATATACCAGGGCTGGCTACACCTTC. Encoded protein: CASSQDVYTRAGYTF.

J is TRBJ2-1 and V is TRBV2; no clear D gene. With 4 bases removed from V and 9 bases from J, the gap between germline ends came to 4 bases. The CDR3 is made up of 10 amino acids. Germline V gene data show CDR1 as SNHLY and CDR2 as FYNNEI. In DNA, the CDR3 is TGTGCCAGCAGTGGGTTTGAGCAGTTCTTC. Its protein product is CASSGFEQFF. Supplemented by reference TRBV2 and TRBJ2-1, the full variable domain reads EPEVTQTPSHQVTQMGQEVILRCVPISNHLYFYWYRQILGQKVEFLVSFYNNEISEKSEIFDDQFSVERPDGSNFTLKIRSTKLEDSAMYFCASSGFEQFFGPGTRLTVL.

J is TRBJ1-4 and V is TRBV19, with D perhaps TRBD1 (5 bases). In germline, CDR1 is LNHDA, CDR2 SQIVND (reference sequence). The CDR3 has 15 residues. V gave up 5 bases and J gave up 8 bases, with 18 bases separating them. The CDR3 sequence: CASSLWTPDGEKLFF. CDR3 bases: TGTGCCAGTAGTCTCTGGACACCCGACGGCGAAAAACTGTTTTTT.